The 2 T cell receptor beta chains below were found in one sample sequenced in a study of CD8 T cells in Susac syndrome. Reverse transcription of roughly 0.5 to 1 ug RNA used random hexamers. TCRdb independently ran MiXCR on the immunoSEQ multiplex PCR reads; one entry per CDR3 protein. The sample lists 200,000 or so distinct CDR3 sequences, around 95% seen once, with approximately 0.1% in the top ten. Sequencing was performed on CD4+ T cells from PBMCs. These receptors were collected from a human donor with multiple sclerosis.

This clonotype was counted between two and nine times. The J gene is TRBJ2-7, the V gene TRBV12-3 or TRBV12-4; D ambiguous. Trimming cost V 1 base and J 2 bases, with 6 bases left between them. This CDR3 is 13 amino acids long. DNA of the CDR3: TGTGCCAGCAGTTTAGGGACCCCCTACGAGCAGTACTTC. Its translation: CASSLGTPYEQYF.

The V and J genes are TRBV30 and TRBJ2-7; D tentatively reads TRBD1 or TRBD2 (5 bases each). CDR3 length: 11 amino acids. Germline V gene lookup returns CDR1 GTSNPN and CDR2 SVGIG (reference sequence). V was cut by 0 bases and J by 12 bases, with 12 bases left in between. The CDR3 is CAWSVRGIWYF. The CDR3 nucleotides are TGTGCCTGGAGTGTGAGGGGAATATGGTACTTC.